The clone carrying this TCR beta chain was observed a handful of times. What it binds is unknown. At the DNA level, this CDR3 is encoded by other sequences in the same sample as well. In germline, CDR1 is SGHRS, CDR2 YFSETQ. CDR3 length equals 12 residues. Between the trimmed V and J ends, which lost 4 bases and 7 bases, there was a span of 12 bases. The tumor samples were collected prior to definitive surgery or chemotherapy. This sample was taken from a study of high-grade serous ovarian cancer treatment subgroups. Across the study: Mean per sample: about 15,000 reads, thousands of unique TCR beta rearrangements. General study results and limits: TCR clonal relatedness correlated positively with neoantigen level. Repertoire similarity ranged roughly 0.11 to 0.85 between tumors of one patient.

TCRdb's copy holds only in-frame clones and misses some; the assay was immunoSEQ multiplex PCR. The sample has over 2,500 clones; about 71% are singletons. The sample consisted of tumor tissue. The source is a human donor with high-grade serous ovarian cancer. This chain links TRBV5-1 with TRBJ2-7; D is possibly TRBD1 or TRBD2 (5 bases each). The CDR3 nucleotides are TGCGCCAGCAGCACCGGGACCGGTGAGCAGTACTTC. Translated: CASSTGTGEQYF.